This T cell receptor beta chain appears in the sequencing data of a study of blood T cell repertoires in COVID-19. Germline V gives CDR1 SGDLS, CDR2 YYNGEE. The CDR3 consists of 15 residues. Trimming stripped 0 bases from V and 4 bases from J, with 13 bases between. Under the authors' procedure: Nucleated cell number was recorded as an estimate derived from reference gene primer amplification. The repertoire was sequenced with immunoSEQ multiplex PCR; TCRdb's copy has only in-frame clones and lacks some. That table gives V, J and clone size, and the DNA gave D and trimming. The table lists hundreds of thousands of clones, approximately 88% of them singletons. The Seattle patients joined while their infection was active and were tracked longitudinally afterward.

Input material: peripheral blood. The TCR comes from a woman in her fifties or sixties with COVID-19, enrolled during active disease. The chain employs TRBV9 and TRBJ2-5; perhaps TRBD2 as D (6 bases). CDR3 residues: CASSVEGGRLETQYF. DNA of the CDR3: TGTGCCAGCAGCGTAGAAGGAGGGAGGCTAGAGACCCAGTACTTC. The full variable domain, completed using reference TRBV9 and TRBJ2-5, is DSGVTQTPKHLITATGQRVTLRCSPRSGDLSVYWYQQSLDQGLQFLIQYYNGEERAKGNILERFSAQQFPDLHSELNLSSLELGDSALYFCASSVEGGRLETQYFGPGTRLLVL.